These T cell receptor beta chains were read from a single sample in a study of somatic mutations in cytotoxic T cells in rheumatoid arthritis. Assay: immunoSEQ multiplex PCR; the TCRdb copy retains only in-frame clones and omits some. This table holds tens of thousands of clones, 84% found once. The sequenced material came from CD8+ T cells sorted from blood. The receptors here all came from a man aged 40-49 years in good health. Both conserved end residues are part of each CDR3. Each record gives: clone size, V gene, J gene, D gene, CDR3 protein, CDR3 DNA. A D gene is named only where the DNA matches it firmly. Clone size is stated in some rows and not others, as once, few, many or a class when expanded.

abundance: -; v_gene: TRBV6-4; j_gene: TRBJ2-5; d_gene: TRBD1; CDR3aa: CASSWTGGDQETQYF; CDR3nt: TGTGCCAGCAGTTGGACAGGAGGAGACCAAGAGACCCAGTACTTC
abundance: -; v_gene: TRBV27; j_gene: TRBJ2-7; d_gene: TRBD1; CDR3aa: CASSPYLGGPGNYEQYF; CDR3nt: TGTGCCAGCAGTCCGTACCTAGGGGGCCCTGGAAACTACGAGCAGTACTTC
abundance: -; v_gene: TRBV27; j_gene: TRBJ2-7; d_gene: TRBD2; CDR3aa: CASSLTGGGYEQYF; CDR3nt: TGTGCCAGCAGTTTAACGGGAGGGGGTTACGAGCAGTACTTC
abundance: -; v_gene: TRBV19; j_gene: TRBJ2-2; d_gene: -; CDR3aa: CASSIGGELFF; CDR3nt: TGTGCCAGTAGTATAGGCGGGGAGCTGTTTTTT
abundance: -; v_gene: TRBV10-2; j_gene: TRBJ2-1; d_gene: -; CDR3aa: CASMDAEQFF; CDR3nt: TGCGCCAGCATGGACGCGGAGCAGTTCTTC
abundance: -; v_gene: TRBV28; j_gene: TRBJ2-3; d_gene: TRBD2; CDR3aa: CASSFPVSGISTDTQYF; CDR3nt: TGTGCCAGCAGTTTCCCGGTTAGCGGGATTAGCACAGATACGCAGTATTTT
abundance: -; v_gene: TRBV9; j_gene: TRBJ2-3; d_gene: -; CDR3aa: CASSLRLASGTDTQYF; CDR3nt: TGTGCCAGCAGCCTCAGGCTAGCGAGCGGCACAGATACGCAGTATTTT
abundance: -; v_gene: TRBV7-6; j_gene: TRBJ1-1; d_gene: -; CDR3aa: CASSLGVGTEAFF; CDR3nt: TGTGCCAGCAGCCTAGGGGTTGGCACTGAAGCTTTCTTT
abundance: -; v_gene: TRBV9; j_gene: TRBJ2-2; d_gene: TRBD1; CDR3aa: CASSVEGAGGNGELFF; CDR3nt: TGTGCCAGCAGCGTAGAGGGGGCAGGGGGCAACGGGGAGCTGTTTTTT
abundance: -; v_gene: TRBV28; j_gene: TRBJ1-5; d_gene: -; CDR3aa: CASSLLQGQPQHF; CDR3nt: TGTGCCAGCAGTTTACTTCAGGGGCAGCCCCAGCATTTT
abundance: few; v_gene: TRBV6-1; j_gene: TRBJ2-7; d_gene: -; CDR3aa: CASSWNYEQYF; CDR3nt: TGTGCCAGCAGTTGGAACTACGAGCAGTACTTC
abundance: -; v_gene: TRBV11-2; j_gene: TRBJ2-1; d_gene: TRBD2; CDR3aa: CASSLEAGRVNEQFF; CDR3nt: TGTGCCAGCAGCTTAGAAGCGGGGAGGGTGAATGAGCAGTTCTTC
abundance: -; v_gene: TRBV5-8; j_gene: TRBJ1-2; d_gene: -; CDR3aa: CASSYGTSTNGYTF; CDR3nt: TGTGCCAGCAGCTATGGGACAAGTACTAATGGCTACACCTTC
abundance: -; v_gene: TRBV6-5; j_gene: TRBJ2-1; d_gene: -; CDR3aa: CASSYSTRWINEQFF; CDR3nt: TGTGCCAGCAGTTACTCGACCCGGTGGATAAATGAGCAGTTCTTC